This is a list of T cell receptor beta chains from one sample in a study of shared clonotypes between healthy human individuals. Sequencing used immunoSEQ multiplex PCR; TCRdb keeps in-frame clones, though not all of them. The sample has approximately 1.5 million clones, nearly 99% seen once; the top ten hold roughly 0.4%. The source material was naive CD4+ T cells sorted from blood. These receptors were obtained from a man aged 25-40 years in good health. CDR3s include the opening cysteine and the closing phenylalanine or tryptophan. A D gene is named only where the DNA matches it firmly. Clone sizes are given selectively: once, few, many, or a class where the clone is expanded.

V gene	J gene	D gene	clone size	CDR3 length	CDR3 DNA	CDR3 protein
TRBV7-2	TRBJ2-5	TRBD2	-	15	TGTGCCAGCAGCTTTCTAGCGGGGGGTGTGGAGACCCAGTACTTC	CASSFLAGGVETQYF
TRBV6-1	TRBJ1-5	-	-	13	TGTGCCAGCAGGGGTTTTAGCAATCAGCCCCAGCATTTT	CASRGFSNQPQHF
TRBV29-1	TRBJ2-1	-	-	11	TGCAGCGTCCGGTCCTACAATGAGCAGTTCTTC	CSVRSYNEQFF
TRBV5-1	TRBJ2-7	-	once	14	TGCGCCAGCAGCTTGGAGGTGACAGCCTACGAGCAGTACTTC	CASSLEVTAYEQYF
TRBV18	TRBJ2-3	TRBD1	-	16	TGTGCCAGCTCCGCTTCGACAGGGAGTGGGACAGATACGCAGTATTTT	CASSASTGSGTDTQYF
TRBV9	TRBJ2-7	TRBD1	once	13	TGTGCCAGCAGCGTTGGGACAGCTAAAGAGCAGTACTTC	CASSVGTAKEQYF
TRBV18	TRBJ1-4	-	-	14	TGTGCCAGCTCACCTTCAAACAGAAATGAAAAACTGTTTTTT	CASSPSNRNEKLFF
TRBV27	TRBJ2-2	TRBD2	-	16	TGTGCCAGCCATAAAGGGGCTAGCGGGAGAACCGGGGAGCTGTTTTTT	CASHKGASGRTGELFF
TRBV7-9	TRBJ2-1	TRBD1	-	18	TGTGCCAGCAGCACACCTTACGCGCCAGGGGGCTCCTACAATGAGCAGTTCTTC	CASSTPYAPGGSYNEQFF
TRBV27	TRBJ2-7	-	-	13	TGTGCCAGCAGTCCCAGGGCTCTCTACGAGCAGTACTTC	CASSPRALYEQYF
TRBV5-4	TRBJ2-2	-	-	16	TGTGCCAGCAGCCTCGGCTCCACAGGGACCACCGGGGAGCTGTTTTTT	CASSLGSTGTTGELFF
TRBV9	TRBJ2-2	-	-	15	TGTGCCAGCAGCGTAGCCCCCAATGGGGCCGGGGAGCTGTTTTTT	CASSVAPNGAGELFF
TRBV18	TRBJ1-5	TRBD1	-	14	TGTGCCAGCTCACCCGGGACAGCCAATCAGCCCCAGCATTTT	CASSPGTANQPQHF
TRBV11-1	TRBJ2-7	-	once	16	TGTGCCAGCAGTCGCTACCAGCCGCCCCACTCCTACGAGCAGTACTTC	CASSRYQPPHSYEQYF
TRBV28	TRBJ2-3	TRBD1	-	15	TGTGCCAGCAGCAGGACAGGGGACAGCACAGATACGCAGTATTTT	CASSRTGDSTDTQYF
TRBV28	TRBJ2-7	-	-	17	TGTGCCAGCGGATCAAGAAGGGGACACAGACTAGTCTACGAGCAGTACTTC	CASGSRRGHRLVYEQYF
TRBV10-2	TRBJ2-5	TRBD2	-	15	TGCGCCAGCAGACGGACTAGCGGGAGGGTAGAGACCCAGTACTTC	CASRRTSGRVETQYF
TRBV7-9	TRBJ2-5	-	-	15	TGTGCCAGCAGCTTAGAGATGGGGTACCAAGAGACCCAGTACTTC	CASSLEMGYQETQYF
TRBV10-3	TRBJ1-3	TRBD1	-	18	TGTGCCATCAGCCTCGGGACAGGGAAGGGTAGCTCTGGAAACACCATATATTTT	CAISLGTGKGSSGNTIYF
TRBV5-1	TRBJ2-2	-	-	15	TGCGCCAGCAGCTTGGCCATAATAGACAGCGGGGAGCTGTTTTTT	CASSLAIIDSGELFF
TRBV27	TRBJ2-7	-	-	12	TGTGCCAGCCCTTTTCTGGGGAACGAGCAGTACTTC	CASPFLGNEQYF
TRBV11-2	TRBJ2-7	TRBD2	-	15	TGTGCCAGCAGCCTGGGACTAGCGGACCCCTACGAGCAGTACTTC	CASSLGLADPYEQYF
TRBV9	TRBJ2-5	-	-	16	TGTGCCAGCAGCCAGTCGGGGGAGGTTCGTAGAGAGACCCAGTACTTC	CASSQSGEVRRETQYF